The 10 T cell receptor beta chains listed next were all sequenced from one sample in a study of blood T cell repertoires in COVID-19. This table comes from immunoSEQ multiplex PCR, and its TCRdb copy is limited to in-frame clones, with some not included. In the table there are 130,000 or so clones, about 86% of which are singletons. The source material was peripheral blood. Source of these receptors: a woman in her sixties or seventies with active or convalescent COVID-19.

The rearrangement links TRBV5-1 to TRBJ1-1, with 7 positions matching TRBD1. CDR1 is SGHRS, CDR2 YFSETQ, per germline. Trimming cost V 4 bases and J 3 bases; bases outside gene matches: 12. The CDR3 sequence is 16 residues long. The CDR3, as DNA: TGCGCCAGCAGCCCGAGGGGACAGTTGGCCGACACTGAAGCTTTCTTT. Protein product: CASSPRGQLADTEAFF.

The chain has TRBV28 and TRBJ1-1; D not certain. CDR3 length equals 13 residues. V shed 8 bases and J shed 1 base, with 11 bases lying between them. CDR1 is MDHEN and CDR2 is SYDVKM in the germline V gene. The CDR3 loop is CASWRGSNTEAFF. CDR3 in DNA: TGTGCCAGCTGGCGGGGATCGAACACTGAAGCTTTCTTT. Full variable domain (outside the CDR3, taken from reference TRBV28 and TRBJ1-1): DVKVTQSSRYLVKRTGEKVFLECVQDMDHENMFWYRQDPGLGLRLIYFSYDVKMKEKGDIPEGYSVSREKKERFSLILESASTNQTSMYLCASWRGSNTEAFFGQGTRLTVV.

This clone was counted a single time. This chain connects TRBV27 to TRBJ1-5, with 9 bases fitting TRBD1. V shed 3 bases, J shed 2 bases, and the junction held 17 bases outside the gene matches. The CDR3 is 20 amino acids. Per germline, CDR1 MNHEY and CDR2 SMNVEV (reference sequence). The CDR3 coding sequence is TGTGCCAGCAGTTTCGGCTCCCGGGACAGGGAATGGGAGGGCAATCAGCCCCAGCATTTT. Amino acid sequence: CASSFGSRDREWEGNQPQHF.

This chain connects TRBV30 to TRBJ1-1; 9 bases are shared with TRBD1. The V and J ends lost 4 bases and 3 bases, in that order; junction bases with no gene match: 6. Germline CDR1 reads GTSNPN; CDR2 reads SVGIG (reference sequence). This CDR3 is built from 14 residues. The CDR3 nucleotides are TGTGCCTGGACCTACAGGGGGCCGGACACTGAAGCTTTCTTT. Translating it yields CAWTYRGPDTEAFF.

This chain links TRBV27 with TRBJ1-5, with 11 bases fitting TRBD1. Unmatched junction bases numbered 9, after V lost 1 base and J lost 1 base. CDR1 is MNHEY and CDR2 is SMNVEV in the germline V gene (reference sequence). The CDR3 covers 19 residues. CDR3 sequence (DNA): TGTGCCAGCAGTTTATACACCCCCGGGACAGGGGGAAGCAATCAGCCCCAGCATTTT. Encoded protein: CASSLYTPGTGGSNQPQHF.

The chain employs TRBV3-1 (or the pseudogene TRBV3-2) and TRBJ2-7; D possibly corresponds to TRBD1 (5 bases). Germline CDR1 is LGHDT and CDR2 is YNNKEL (reference sequence). V gave up 0 bases and J gave up 1 base, with 13 bases separating them. The CDR3 length is 16 residues. The CDR3 DNA sequence: TGTGCCAGCAGCCAAGATACACCAGGGTATTCCTACGAGCAGTACTTC. It codes for CASSQDTPGYSYEQYF.

The chain combines TRBV29-1 with TRBJ1-5; 7 nucleotides match TRBD1. From germline, CDR1 is SQVTM and CDR2 ANQGSEA. The CDR3 runs to 15 residues. V trimming: 5 bases; J trimming: 3 bases; junction bases outside the gene matches: 10. The CDR3 nucleotides are TGCAGCGTTAAGACAGGGACGGGGTACAATCAGCCCCAGCATTTT. As protein: CSVKTGTGYNQPQHF.

Turning to this clone: This may be a read error: a much more frequent sequence differs by one nucleotide. Other DNA sequences in the same sample also yield this CDR3. The chain has TRBV28 and TRBJ2-1; 7 bases fit TRBD2. This CDR3 spans 22 amino acids. CDR1 MDHEN and CDR2 SYDVKM come from the germline V gene. V shed 6 bases, J shed 5 bases, and the junction held 31 bases outside the gene matches. CDR3 nucleotides: TGTGCCAGCAGGTTTCCTTCCAGGGTGCGTCGGGGGGTGGGGCGGGAGAACAATGAGCAGTTCTTC. This translates into CASRFPSRVRRGVGRENNEQFF.

The V gene is TRBV5-1, the J gene TRBJ1-1; 8 bases fit TRBD1. CDR3 length: 18 residues. In germline, CDR1 is SGHRS, CDR2 YFSETQ. The V gene end was trimmed by 0 bases and the J gene end by 5 bases; junction bases not matched to a gene: 15. This CDR3 is CASSLAPLGQGGWTEAFF. In DNA, the CDR3 is TGCGCCAGCAGCTTGGCCCCGCTCGGACAGGGTGGGTGGACTGAAGCTTTCTTT. Filled out from reference TRBV5-1 and TRBJ1-1, the complete variable domain reads KAGVTQTPRYLIKTRGQQVTLSCSPISGHRSVSWYQQTPGQGLQFLFEYFSETQRNKGNFPGRFSGRQFSNSRSEMNVSTLELGDSALYLCASSLAPLGQGGWTEAFFGQGTRLTVV.

This chain joins TRBV19 and TRBJ2-1; 9 nucleotides line up with TRBD1. In germline, CDR1 is LNHDA, CDR2 SQIVND (reference sequence). V lost 1 base, J lost 7 bases, and 2 bases stayed unmatched. There are 14 residues in the CDR3. CDR3 sequence reads: CASSIGDRENEQFF. CDR3 bases: TGTGCCAGTAGTATAGGGGACAGGGAGAATGAGCAGTTCTTC.